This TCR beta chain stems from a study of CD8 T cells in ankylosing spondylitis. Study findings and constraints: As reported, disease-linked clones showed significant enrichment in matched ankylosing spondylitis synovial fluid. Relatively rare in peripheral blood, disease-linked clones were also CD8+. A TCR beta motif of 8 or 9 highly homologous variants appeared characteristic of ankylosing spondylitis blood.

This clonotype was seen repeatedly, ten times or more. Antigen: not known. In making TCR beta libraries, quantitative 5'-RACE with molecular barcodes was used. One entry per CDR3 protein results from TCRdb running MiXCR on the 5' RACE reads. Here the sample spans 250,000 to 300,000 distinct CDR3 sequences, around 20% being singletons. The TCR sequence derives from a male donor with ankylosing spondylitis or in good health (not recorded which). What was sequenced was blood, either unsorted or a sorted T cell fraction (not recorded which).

The CDR3 bases are TGCAGCGTTGAAATACGGCGGTGGAGGTTCTTC. It is translated as CSVEIRRWRFF. V and J are TRBV29-1 and TRBJ2-1; D not certain. The CDR3 loop spans 11 amino acids. The germline gives CDR1 SQVTM, CDR2 ANQGSEA. V was cut by 2 bases and J by 15 bases, with 14 bases left in between.